Presented here are 4 T cell receptor beta chains from one specimen sequenced in a study of blood T cells in healthy people across ages. Combining a sample-barcoded 5' primer with a J-beta primer mix, a second PCR ran for about 7 to 11 cycles. One entry per CDR3 protein, called by TCRdb with MiXCR from the 5' RACE reads. The data show hundreds of thousands of distinct CDR3 sequences, roughly 21% seen once. The sample was blood. All receptors come from a man between 65 and 79 years old in good health.

The chain recombines TRBV20-1 with TRBJ2-3; 10 positions match TRBD2. The CDR3 contains 16 residues. Looked up from germline, CDR1 is DFQATT and CDR2 is SNEGSKA (reference sequence). The V gene end was trimmed by 2 bases and the J gene end by 2 bases; junction bases not matched to a gene: 7. The DNA for the CDR3 is TGCAGTGCTAGATTAAGCGGGAGGGCTATCACAGATACGCAGTATTTT. Its protein product is CSARLSGRAITDTQYF.

As to this clonotype: This could be a read error, since a much larger clone is one nucleotide away. V is TRBV5-1 and J is TRBJ2-5; D gene unclear. The J call may be incorrect, as the DNA end agrees better with TRBJ2-1. The germline V gene has CDR1 SGHRS and CDR2 YFSETQ. This CDR3 is 13 amino acids long. The CDR3 spells CASSLEQTNEQFF. In nucleotides, the CDR3 is TGCGCCAGCAGCTTGGAACAGACCAATGAGCAGTTCTTC.

The genes are TRBV7-2 and TRBJ2-1; D not resolved. From germline, CDR1 is SGHTA and CDR2 FQGNSA. Trimming removed 1 base from V and 0 bases from J, with 10 bases in between. This CDR3 spans 16 amino acids. The DNA of the CDR3 is TGTGCCAGCAGCTTAGGGTATGGGAACTCCTACAATGAGCAGTTCTTC. It yields the protein CASSLGYGNSYNEQFF.

The V gene is TRBV7-9, the J gene TRBJ2-2; D is unresolved. This CDR3 contains 13 residues. V lost 7 bases and J lost 3, with 9 bases in between. CDR1 SEHNR and CDR2 FQNEAQ come from the germline V gene (reference sequence). CDR3 bases: TGTGCCAGCAACCAAAGATACACCGGGGAGCTGTTTTTT. This codes for CASNQRYTGELFF.